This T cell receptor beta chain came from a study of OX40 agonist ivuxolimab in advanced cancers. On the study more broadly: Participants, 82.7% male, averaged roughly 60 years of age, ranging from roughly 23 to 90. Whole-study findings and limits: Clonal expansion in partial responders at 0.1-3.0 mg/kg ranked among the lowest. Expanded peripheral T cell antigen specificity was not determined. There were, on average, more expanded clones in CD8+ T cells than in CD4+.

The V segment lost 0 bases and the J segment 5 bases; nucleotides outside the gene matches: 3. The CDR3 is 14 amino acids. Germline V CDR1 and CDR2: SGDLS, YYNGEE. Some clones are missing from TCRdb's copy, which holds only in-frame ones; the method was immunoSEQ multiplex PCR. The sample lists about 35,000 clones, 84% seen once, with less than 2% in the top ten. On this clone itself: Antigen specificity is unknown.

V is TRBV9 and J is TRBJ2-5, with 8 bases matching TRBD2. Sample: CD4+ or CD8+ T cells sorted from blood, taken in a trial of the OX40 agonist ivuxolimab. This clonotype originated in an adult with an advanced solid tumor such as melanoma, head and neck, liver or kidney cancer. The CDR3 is CASSVATGGETQYF. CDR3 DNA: TGTGCCAGCAGCGTAGCGACGGGGGGGGAGACCCAGTACTTC.